This T cell receptor (beta chain) originates from a study of T cell responses to AZD1222 COVID-19 vaccine. Study overall: Doses given second, at about 4 or about 12 weeks, were pooled. Findings of the study overall: Following two doses of AZD1222, Spike-specific TCR breadth and depth rose.

The CDR3 is made up of 14 amino acids. CDR1 is SGHRS and CDR2 is YFSETQ in the germline V gene. V was pared by 4 bases and J by 3 bases, with 14 bases between. Comment on this clone: Its target is unknown.

Using immunoSEQ multiplex PCR, the repertoire was profiled, and TCRdb retains in-frame clones only, with some absent. The profile shows about 63,000 clones, approximately 83% of them singletons. The TCR sequence derives from an adult in good health. The sequences come from peripheral blood, collected on day 0 of AZD1222 vaccination. The J gene is TRBJ2-7, the V gene TRBV5-1; D is possibly TRBD1 (6 bases). CDR3 loop: CASSLDGQSYEQYF. CDR3 in DNA: TGCGCCAGCAGCCTGGACGGACAGAGCTACGAGCAGTACTTC.